This is a list of T cell receptor beta chains from one sample in a study of CD8 T cells in Susac syndrome. TCRdb ran MiXCR on the immunoSEQ multiplex PCR reads and lists one entry per CDR3 protein. The top ten hold 0.09% to 0.1% of the sample, which has approximately 100,000 distinct CDR3 sequences, 90% to 98% seen once. The material sequenced was CD4+ T cells from PBMCs. The receptors here all came from a human donor in good health. CDR3s leave out the opening cysteine and the closing phenylalanine or tryptophan.

V	J	CDR3
TRBV6-5	TRBJ1-2	ASSRQGSGYT
TRBV20-1	TRBJ2-5	SARRGGMETQY
TRBV3-1	TRBJ2-2	ASSLSGRKNTGELF
TRBV29-1	TRBJ2-4	SVEVLGPGQGAQY
TRBV5-1	TRBJ2-1	ASSPDGGNNEQF
TRBV10-3	TRBJ2-5	AISSGRETQY
TRBV24-1	TRBJ2-7	ATSDLSGQQY
TRBV29-1	TRBJ2-7	SVEDWTRGLKQH
TRBV29-1	TRBJ1-1	SVVRTGNTEAF
TRBV7-9	TRBJ2-1	ASSLDGSAGVNNEQF
TRBV14	TRBJ1-2	ASSQSPRQGRYGYT
TRBV12-3/TRBV12-4	TRBJ1-1	ASSSDREWRAF
TRBV4-3	TRBJ2-7	ASSQDKGAGAEGQY
TRBV7-9	TRBJ1-1	ASSPWTARPEAF
TRBV12-3/TRBV12-4	TRBJ2-4	ASSSRRHTDLQY
TRBV6-2/TRBV6-3	TRBJ2-2	ASSYIFPGSHTGELF
TRBV9	TRBJ2-3	ASSELTGGTDTQY
TRBV5-1	TRBJ2-5	ASSFQSGQPTETQY
TRBV5-6	TRBJ2-7	ASSWGQGTSYEQY
TRBV9	TRBJ1-2	ASSVGEGYYGYT
TRBV11-2	TRBJ1-5	ASSLGVPGSGGYSNQPQH
TRBV12-3/TRBV12-4	TRBJ1-2	AISTGAVGYT
TRBV15	TRBJ1-2	ATSRRQGWDYGYT